The present entry profiles one T cell receptor (beta chain) with its context. The data are from a study of T-cell memory formation after mild COVID-19. In germline, CDR1 is KGHSH, CDR2 LQKENI. This CDR3 is built from 14 residues. V shed 1 base and J shed 0 bases, with 6 bases lying between them. Constant-segment primers served in 5'RACE that generated TCR alpha and TCR beta cDNA libraries bearing sample barcodes and UMIs. TCRdb fed the 5' RACE reads into MiXCR, producing one record per CDR3 protein. The table shows approximately 580,000 distinct CDR3 sequences, with around 21% occurring only once. The sequence was collected from an adult woman who had mild COVID-19 (a few samples of this study predate the infection). Cell type and time point are not known. The source material was PBMCs or a T cell subset sorted from them (not recorded which). The chain has TRBV18 and TRBJ1-1; a weak D match, TRBD1 (5 bases). As DNA, the CDR3 is TGTGCCAGCTCACCACGACAGCTGAACACTGAAGCTTTCTTT. It translates to CASSPRQLNTEAFF.